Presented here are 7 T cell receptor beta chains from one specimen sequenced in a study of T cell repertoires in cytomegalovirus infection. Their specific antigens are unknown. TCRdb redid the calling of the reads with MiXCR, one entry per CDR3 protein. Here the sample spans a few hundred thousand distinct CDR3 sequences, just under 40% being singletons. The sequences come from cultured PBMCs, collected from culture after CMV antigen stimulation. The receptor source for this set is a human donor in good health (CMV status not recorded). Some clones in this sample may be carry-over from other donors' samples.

The CDR3 bases are TGTGCCAGCAGACTAGCGTCTGAGCAGTTCTTC. Translated: CASRLASEQFF. V and J are TRBV6-1 and TRBJ2-1; the match to TRBD2 covers 7 bases. This CDR3 is 11 amino acids long. After removal of 6 bases from V and 9 bases from J, the junction contained 2 bases not matched to a gene. Germline V CDR1 and CDR2: MNHNS, SASEGT.

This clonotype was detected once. The CDR3 region has the DNA TGCGCCAGCAGCCACAGAGGGACTAGCGGGGACTTCAATGAGCAGTTCTTC. Its protein product is CASSHRGTSGDFNEQFF. This chain connects TRBV4-1 to TRBJ2-1, with 13 bases aligning to TRBD2. Germline V lookup: CDR1 MGHRA, CDR2 YSYEKL. This CDR3 comprises 17 residues. V shed 3 bases and J 6 bases; nucleotides not matched to a gene: 8.

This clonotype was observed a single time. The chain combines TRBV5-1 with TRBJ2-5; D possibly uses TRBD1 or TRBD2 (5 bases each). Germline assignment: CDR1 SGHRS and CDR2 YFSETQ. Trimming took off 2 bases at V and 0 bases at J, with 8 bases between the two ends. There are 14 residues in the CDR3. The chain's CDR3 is CASSFGAYQETQYF. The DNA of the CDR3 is TGCGCCAGCAGCTTCGGGGCGTACCAAGAGACCCAGTACTTC.

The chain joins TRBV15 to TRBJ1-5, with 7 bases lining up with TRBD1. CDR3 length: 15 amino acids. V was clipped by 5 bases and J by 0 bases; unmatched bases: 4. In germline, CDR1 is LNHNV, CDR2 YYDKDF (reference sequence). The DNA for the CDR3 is TGTGCCACCAGCCATGGACAGGCTAGCAATCAGCCCCAGCATTTT. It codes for CATSHGQASNQPQHF. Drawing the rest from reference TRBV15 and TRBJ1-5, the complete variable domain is DAMVIQNPRYQVTQFGKPVTLSCSQTLNHNVMYWYQQKSSQAPKLLFHYYDKDFNNEADTPDNFQSRRPNTSFCFLDIRSPGLGDTAMYLCATSHGQASNQPQHFGDGTRLSIL.

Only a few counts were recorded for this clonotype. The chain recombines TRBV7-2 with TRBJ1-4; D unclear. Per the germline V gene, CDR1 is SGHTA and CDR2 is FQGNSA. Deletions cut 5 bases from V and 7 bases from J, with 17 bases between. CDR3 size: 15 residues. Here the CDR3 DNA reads TGTGCCAGCAGCCTCCGGGCGGACGTGACTGAAAAACTGTTTTTT. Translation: CASSLRADVTEKLFF.

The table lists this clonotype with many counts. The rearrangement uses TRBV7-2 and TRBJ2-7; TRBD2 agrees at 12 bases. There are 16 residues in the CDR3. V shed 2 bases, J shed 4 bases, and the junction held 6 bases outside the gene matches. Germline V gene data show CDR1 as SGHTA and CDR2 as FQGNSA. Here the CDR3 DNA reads TGTGCCAGCAGCTTACGGCTAGCGGGAGGGCCTTACGAGCAGTACTTC. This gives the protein CASSLRLAGGPYEQYF.

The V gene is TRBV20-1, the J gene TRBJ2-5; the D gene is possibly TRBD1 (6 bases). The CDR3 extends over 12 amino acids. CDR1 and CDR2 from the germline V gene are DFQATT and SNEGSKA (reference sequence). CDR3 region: CSETDTPGAQYF. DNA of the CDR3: TGCAGCGAGACGGACACACCAGGGGCCCAGTACTTC.